A selection of T cell receptor beta chains follows, all from one sample in a study of vaccination effects on CD4 cells after COVID-19. No antigen is known for these receptors. The assay was immunoSEQ multiplex PCR, and TCRdb's table has in-frame clones only and misses some. The sample lists 26,000 or so clones; roughly two thirds were seen once. The source material was CD4+ T cells from PBMCs cultured with SARS-CoV-2 spike peptides, sampled before COVID-19 vaccination. All receptors derive from a human donor who received a COVID-19 vaccine. The CDR3 runs from the conserved cysteine through the conserved F or W. The order of the fields is J gene, clone size, D gene, V gene, CDR3 DNA, CDR3 protein. D genes are given only for firm matches. Expanded clones get a size class; other rows say once, few or many, or leave the size out.

TRBJ2-3	NA	NA	TRBV6-4	TGTGCCAGCAGTGACTCTAGTAGTCACACAGATACGCAGTATTTT	CASSDSSSHTDTQYF
TRBJ2-7	NA	TRBD1	TRBV7-9	TGTGCCAGCAGCCTAACTCCAGTGGGACAGAGCTCCTACGAGCAGTACTTC	CASSLTPVGQSSYEQYF
TRBJ1-4	NA	TRBD1	TRBV9	TGTGCCAGCAGCGTGGGGACAGTGAGTGAAAAACTGTTTTTT	CASSVGTVSEKLFF
TRBJ2-3	NA	NA	TRBV19	TGTGCCAGTGACCAAGGGGGGGGGCTGACTCATACGCAGTATTTT	CASDQGGGLTHTQYF
TRBJ1-4	NA	NA	TRBV6-6	TGTGCCAGCAGTTATGTGTCGGACACCACTAATGAAAAACTGTTTTTT	CASSYVSDTTNEKLFF
TRBJ1-1	NA	TRBD1	TRBV11-2	TGTGCCAGCAGCCCCGGACAGGGGAGTAAAGCTTTCTTT	CASSPGQGSKAFF
TRBJ2-5	NA	TRBD1	TRBV23-1	TGCGCCAGCACCCCAATCAGGGGGCGGACGGGCCCACGGACCCAGTACTTC	CASTPIRGRTGPRTQYF
TRBJ1-5	NA	NA	TRBV6-5	TGTGCCACCGAGACGGGGAGTGGCAATCAGCCCCAGCATTTT	CATETGSGNQPQHF
TRBJ2-5	NA	TRBD1	TRBV9	TGTGCCAGCAGCGCCGGACAGGGGATTTTGTACCAAGAGACCCAGTACTTC	CASSAGQGILYQETQYF
TRBJ2-1	few	TRBD2	TRBV11-3	TGTGCCAGCAGCTTAGATCAGGGCGGGAGCTTCCCCGGTGAGCAGTTCTTC	CASSLDQGGSFPGEQFF
TRBJ1-5	medium-sized	NA	TRBV19	TGTGCCAGTAGTATAGATCCCTATGACCGCGCCCTGGGGCAGCCCCAGCATTTT	CASSIDPYDRALGQPQHF
TRBJ2-7	few	TRBD1	TRBV5-4	TGTGCCAGCAGTCCCGGGACAGGGGTTTTCTACGAGCAGTACTTC	CASSPGTGVFYEQYF
TRBJ2-2	NA	TRBD1	TRBV2	TGTGCCAGCAGTAGCCGGGACAGCGTCACCGGGGAGCTGTTTTTT	CASSSRDSVTGELFF
TRBJ1-1	NA	NA	TRBV5-1	TGCGCCAGCAGCTCCGGGACGGCGGCCTATCAAGCTTTCTTT	CASSSGTAAYQAFF
TRBJ1-6	NA	TRBD1	TRBV9	TGTGCCAGCAGCGGGGCCGTTGGAACAGGGGCTCCTTTCTATAATTCACCCCTCCACTTT	CASSGAVGTGAPFYNSPLHF
TRBJ2-7	NA	NA	TRBV6-5	TGTGCCAGCAGTTCATCCTGGAGGGGTGACTACGAGCAGTACTTC	CASSSSWRGDYEQYF
TRBJ2-7	NA	TRBD1	TRBV19	TGTGCCAGTAGTTGGAATCCGGGACAGACCTACGAGCAGTACTTC	CASSWNPGQTYEQYF
TRBJ1-5	NA	TRBD1	TRBV29-1	TGCAGCGCTGCCGGGACAGGGCGACAGCCCCAGCATTTT	CSAAGTGRQPQHF
TRBJ2-2	NA	NA	TRBV6-4	TGTGCCAGCAGTGACACCGGGGAGCTGTTTTTT	CASSDTGELFF
TRBJ2-4	NA	NA	TRBV4-2	TGTGCCAGCAGCCAAGATAACGAGGGGATCGTCGGCGGCATTCAGTACTTC	CASSQDNEGIVGGIQYF
TRBJ2-1	NA	NA	TRBV30	TGTGCCTGGATGGGACGGGGGGGCCAGGGGGATGAGCAGTTCTTC	CAWMGRGGQGDEQFF
TRBJ2-1	NA	TRBD2	TRBV24-1	TGTGCCACCAGTGATTCTAGCGGGAGCTCCTACAATGAGCAGTTCTTC	CATSDSSGSSYNEQFF
TRBJ2-1	NA	TRBD1	TRBV5-1	TGCGCCAGCAGCCCGGGACAGGGAAGCTCCTACAATGAGCAGTTCTTC	CASSPGQGSSYNEQFF
TRBJ2-3	NA	TRBD2	TRBV7-6	TGTGCCAGCAGCTACTCTAGCGGGGGGCTTTTAAGCACAGATACGCAGTATTTT	CASSYSSGGLLSTDTQYF
TRBJ2-7	NA	TRBD2	TRBV28	TGTGCCAGCAGCCCTCTCTTTGAGGGACTAGCGGGGGGACGTAACTACGAGCAGTACTTC	CASSPLFEGLAGGRNYEQYF
TRBJ2-3	NA	TRBD2	TRBV5-1	TGCGCCAGCAGCCCCTTAGCGGGGACTAGCACAGATACGCAGTATTTT	CASSPLAGTSTDTQYF
TRBJ2-2	NA	NA	TRBV27	TGTGCCAGCAGAGTGACGGGGAACACCGGGGAGCTGTTTTTT	CASRVTGNTGELFF
TRBJ1-5	NA	TRBD1	TRBV19	TGTGCCAGTAGTTCGCAGGGGGGTAATCAGCCCCAGCATTTT	CASSSQGGNQPQHF
TRBJ2-2	NA	TRBD1	TRBV19	TGTGCCAGTACCGGGACAGGGTTTGGGACCGGGGAGCTGTTTTTT	CASTGTGFGTGELFF
TRBJ2-1	NA	TRBD2	TRBV9	TGTGCCAGCAGCGTAGCTTCGACTAGCGGGAGCAATGAGCAGTTCTTC	CASSVASTSGSNEQFF
TRBJ2-1	few	NA	TRBV19	TGTGCCAGTAGTATATTCCCCGTACAGGGCAGGAATGAGCAGTTCTTC	CASSIFPVQGRNEQFF
TRBJ2-7	few	TRBD1	TRBV6-6	TGTGCCAGCAGACCAACAGGGGGATACGAGCAGTACTTC	CASRPTGGYEQYF
TRBJ2-2	NA	TRBD2	TRBV6-4	TGTGCCAGCAGTGATCGACTAGCGGGAGACACCGGGGAGCTGTTTTTT	CASSDRLAGDTGELFF
TRBJ2-7	NA	NA	TRBV28	TGTGCCAGCAGGCCCTGGGACGGAACCTACGAGCAGTACTTC	CASRPWDGTYEQYF
TRBJ1-5	few	TRBD1	TRBV19	TGTGCCAGTAGTACCCAACCGACAGGGGGCAATCAGCCCCAGCATTTT	CASSTQPTGGNQPQHF
TRBJ2-7	NA	NA	TRBV10-3	TGTGCCATCAGCCCAGGGGCTTCTATGTTCGAGCAGTACTTC	CAISPGASMFEQYF
TRBJ2-7	NA	NA	TRBV5-5	TGTGCCAGCAGCTTGGATATGGGGCCCTACGAGCAGTACTTC	CASSLDMGPYEQYF
TRBJ2-1	few	NA	TRBV4-1	TGCGCCAGCAGCCAAATGGCCCGGACAGACAATGAGCAGTTCTTC	CASSQMARTDNEQFF
TRBJ1-2	NA	NA	TRBV6-1	TGTGCCAGCAGTGAACGGCAAGAAGGCTATGGCTACACCTTC	CASSERQEGYGYTF
TRBJ1-2	few	NA	TRBV10-1	TGCGCCAGCAGCCTGGGACAAGACTATGGCTACACCTTC	CASSLGQDYGYTF
TRBJ1-1	NA	NA	TRBV29-1	TGCAGCGTTGTATTTGGTGGGGGGGGGAGGTCTGAAGCTTTCTTT	CSVVFGGGGRSEAFF
TRBJ2-7	NA	NA	TRBV11-2	TGTGCCAGCAGCGCGGACAGAGCGTACGAGCAGTACTTC	CASSADRAYEQYF
TRBJ2-1	NA	TRBD1	TRBV27	TGTGCCAGCAGTCCTACGTGGGACAGTAGATACAATGAGCAGTTCTTC	CASSPTWDSRYNEQFF
TRBJ1-1	NA	NA	TRBV5-1	TGCGCCAGCAGCTTGGTGAGGGGGTCCACTGAAGCTTTCTTT	CASSLVRGSTEAFF
TRBJ2-1	NA	TRBD2	TRBV12-3/TRBV12-4	TGTGCCAACAAGCGGGAGGGTTATAATGAGCAGTTCTTC	CANKREGYNEQFF
TRBJ2-7	NA	NA	TRBV10-2	TGCGCCAGCAGTGAGGCAATCTCCTACGAGCAGTACTTC	CASSEAISYEQYF